The text below deals with one T cell receptor (beta chain). Germline CDR1 KGHSH, CDR2 LQKENI. CDR3 size: 15 residues. Between the trimmed V and J ends, which lost 2 bases and 3 bases, there was a span of 13 bases. This specimen belongs to a study of T cell changes during pregnancy in multiple sclerosis. Sequencing was performed with immunoSEQ multiplex PCR; in TCRdb, only in-frame clones are kept and a portion is missing. The sample comprises some 69,000 clones, less than 95% of which are singletons, and more than 2% rests with the top ten. The TCR comes from a female donor in good health, enrolled as a control in a pregnancy study. The sample in question was peripheral blood, obtained in the second trimester of pregnancy. This chain connects TRBV18 to TRBJ2-5, with D unclear. The CDR3 region has the DNA TGTGCCAGCTCACCAATCCTCCCCGTCGAAGAGACCCAGTACTTC. It translates to CASSPILPVEETQYF. The variable domain in full, completed from reference TRBV18 and TRBJ2-5, reads NAGVMQNPRHLVRRRGQEARLRCSPMKGHSHVYWYRQLPEEGLKFMVYLQKENIIDESGMPKERFSAEFPKEGPSILRIQQVVRGDSAAYFCASSPILPVEETQYFGPGTRLLVL.